This entry features one T cell receptor (beta chain) sequence. Antigen specificity is unknown. Libraries were prepared by immunoSEQ multiplex PCR; TCRdb keeps only in-frame clonotypes and omits some of them. Among roughly 14,000 clones listed, roughly 78% were seen once. The CDR3 consists of 16 residues. V shed 1 base, J shed 1 base, and the junction held 3 bases outside the gene matches. Germline V gene sequence: CDR1 SGHTA, CDR2 FQGTGA. This entry is derived from a study of PD-1 blockade in classical Hodgkin lymphoma. The study's findings and limits: Patients starting nivolumab less than 1 year after ASCT had lower diversity and were excluded from later analyses. Complete responders' diversity at baseline resembled that of newly diagnosed patients.

Relapse was seen in all patients after autologous stem cell transplantation, and brentuximab vedotin exposure was variable. The specimen was peripheral blood mononuclear cells (PBMCs), collected before the second cycle of nivolumab. This TCR derives from a human donor with classical Hodgkin lymphoma. The chain joins TRBV7-3 to TRBJ2-2; TRBD2 matches 7 bases. The chain's CDR3 is CASSLNPGGNTGELFF. The DNA for the CDR3 is TGTGCCAGCAGCTTAAACCCGGGGGGGAACACCGGGGAGCTGTTTTTT.